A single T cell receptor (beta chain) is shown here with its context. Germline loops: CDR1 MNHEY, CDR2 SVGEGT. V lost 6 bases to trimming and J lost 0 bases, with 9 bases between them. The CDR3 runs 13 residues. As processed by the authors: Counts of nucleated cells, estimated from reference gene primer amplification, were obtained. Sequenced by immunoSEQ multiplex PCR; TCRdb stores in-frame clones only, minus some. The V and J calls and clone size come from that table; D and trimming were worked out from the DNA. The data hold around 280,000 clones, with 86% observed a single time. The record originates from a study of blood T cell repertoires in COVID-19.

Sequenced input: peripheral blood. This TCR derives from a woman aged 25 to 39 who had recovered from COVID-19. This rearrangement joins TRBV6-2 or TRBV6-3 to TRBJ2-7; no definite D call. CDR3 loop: CASSPLASYEQYF. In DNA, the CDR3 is TGTGCCAGCAGCCCCCTGGCCTCCTACGAGCAGTACTTC.